This T cell receptor beta chain originates from a study of blood T cell repertoires in COVID-19. This CDR3 contains 16 residues. Looked up from germline, CDR1 is SGDLS and CDR2 is YYNGEE. Between the trimmed V and J ends, which lost 0 bases and 0 bases, there was a span of 7 bases. The sample holds one count of this clone. Data came from immunoSEQ multiplex PCR; TCRdb stores just in-frame clones and leaves some out. The sample has about 48,000 clones; over 70% are singletons. Sequences were obtained from peripheral blood. This TCR came from a human donor in a cohort sampled during active COVID-19. The V call is TRBV9, the J call TRBJ2-6; D is ambiguous. The CDR3 loop is CASSVAMSSGANVLTF. CDR3 DNA: TGTGCCAGCAGCGTAGCGATGAGCTCTGGGGCCAACGTCCTGACTTTC.